A selection of T cell receptor beta chains follows, all from one sample in a study of early T cells in non-severe SARS-CoV-2 infection. Via MiXCR, TCRdb re-called the 5' RACE reads, giving one row per CDR3 protein. Of roughly 55,000 distinct CDR3 sequences in the sample, 6% to 7% are singletons; the top ten hold approximately 4.1%. Sample: whole blood. The receptors shown here come from an adult who was a healthcare worker with PCR-confirmed SARS-CoV-2 infection or an uninfected control (not recorded which). Each CDR3 is given with its conserved first and last residue. D genes are given only for firm matches. Only part of the rows carry a size: once, few, many, or a class if the clone is expanded.

CASSWTGALTDTQYF | TGCGCCAGCAGCTGGACAGGGGCGCTCACAGATACGCAGTATTTT | many | TRBJ2-3 | TRBV5-1 | TRBD1
CASSGLAGINQETQYF | TGTGCCAGCAGCGGACTAGCGGGGATAAACCAAGAGACCCAGTACTTC | - | TRBJ2-5 | TRBV6-6 | TRBD2
CASSRDRTNTGELFF | TGTGCCAGCAGCCGGGACAGGACAAACACCGGGGAGCTGTTTTTT | few | TRBJ2-2 | TRBV7-9 | TRBD1
CASSGSEDTQYF | TGTGCCAGCAGCGGTTCAGAAGATACGCAGTATTTT | few | TRBJ2-3 | TRBV5-4 | -
CASSAYRGSYNEQFF | TGTGCCAGCAGTGCGTACAGGGGAAGCTACAATGAGCAGTTCTTC | - | TRBJ2-1 | TRBV2 | TRBD1
CASSREQGRDTEAFF | TGTGCCAGTAGTAGAGAACAGGGACGTGACACTGAAGCTTTCTTT | many | TRBJ1-1 | TRBV19 | -
CASSLVTGGANVLTF | TGTGCCAGCAGTCTAGTAACGGGAGGGGCCAACGTCCTGACTTTC | few | TRBJ2-6 | TRBV28 | -
CASRRPLPNEKLFF | TGTGCCAGCAGAAGACCGTTGCCTAATGAAAAACTGTTTTTT | many | TRBJ1-4 | TRBV6-4 | -
CASIKQGANTGELFF | TGTGCCAGCATCAAACAGGGGGCGAACACCGGGGAGCTGTTTTTT | few | TRBJ2-2 | TRBV12-3/TRBV12-4 | TRBD1
CASSQDRPGEYF | TGCGCCAGCAGCCAAGATCGTCCAGGGGAGTACTTC | many | TRBJ2-7 | TRBV4-3 | -
CASSSDRGNTIYF | TGTGCCAGCAGCTCCGACAGGGGAAACACCATATATTTT | - | TRBJ1-3 | TRBV7-2 | -
CASYRNTEAFF | TGTGCCAGCTACAGGAACACTGAAGCTTTCTTT | many | TRBJ1-1 | TRBV6-2/TRBV6-3 | -